A single sample is the source of the 21 T cell receptor beta chains below, sequenced in a study of T cell repertoires in cytomegalovirus infection (dated by TCRdb to the late 2010s). Sequenced using an Illumina HiSeq 1500. TCRdb reprocessed the public reads (quality trimming at Q25 with fastp, clone calling with MiXCR) and kept in-frame beta chains. Rows matching on CDR3 protein sequence are summarized as one entry with the most common DNA and genes. In all, the sample holds 300,000 to 450,000 distinct CDR3 sequences, and approximately 18% of those were seen once. The ten largest clones add up to under 9% of the sample. Sequencing input: PBMCs. The origin of the receptors is a human donor in good health (CMV status not recorded). Some clones in this sample may be carry-over from other donors' samples.

This clonotype was counted many times. V usage is TRBV7-2 and J usage is TRBJ2-3; 11 positions agree with TRBD2. The V and J ends lost 2 bases and 1 base, in that order; junction bases with no gene match: 2. Germline V gives CDR1 SGHTA, CDR2 FQGNSA. The CDR3 covers 16 residues. CDR3 sequence reads: CASSLIAGGRTDTQYF. DNA for the CDR3: TGTGCCAGCAGCTTAATAGCGGGAGGGCGCACAGATACGCAGTATTTT.

The chain employs TRBV2 and TRBJ2-1; 9 nucleotides align to TRBD2. The CDR3 runs to 15 residues. Trimming at V came to 6 bases and at J to 6 bases, leaving 9 bases not matched to a gene. Germline CDR1 SNHLY, CDR2 FYNNEI. CDR3 region: CASRETGTSSNEQFF. The CDR3 bases are TGTGCCAGCAGGGAAACCGGGACTAGCTCCAATGAGCAGTTCTTC.

The chain couples TRBV12-3 or TRBV12-4 to TRBJ2-1; 7 nucleotides match TRBD1. Trimming at V came to 7 bases and at J to 5 bases, leaving 14 bases not matched to a gene. CDR3 length: 16 amino acids. DNA of the CDR3: TGTGCCAGCAACCCCTGGACAGGTTCTTCCCACAATGAGCAGTTCTTC. Its translation is CASNPWTGSSHNEQFF.

The V call is TRBV3-1, the J call TRBJ1-5, with D maybe TRBD1 (5 bases). Trimming removed 0 bases at V and 12 bases at J, with 15 bases between. The CDR3 is 14 amino acids. Looked up from germline, CDR1 is LGHDT and CDR2 is YNNKEL (reference sequence). CDR3 in amino acids: CASSQDAAGDHQHF. The DNA for the CDR3 is TGTGCCAGCAGCCAAGATGCCGCGGGGGATCACCAGCATTTT.

The sample holds a few counts of this clonotype. This rearrangement joins TRBV12-3 or TRBV12-4 to TRBJ1-3; tentative D call: TRBD1 (6 bases). V dropped 4 bases and J dropped 8 bases, with 12 bases sitting between them. CDR3 length: 13 amino acids. The CDR3 here is CASSSRGRDTIYF. For the CDR3, the DNA is TGTGCCAGCAGTTCCAGGGGAAGGGACACCATATATTTT.

The rearrangement uses TRBV15 and TRBJ1-4; 10 bases map to TRBD1. From germline, CDR1 is LNHNV and CDR2 YYDKDF (reference sequence). V lost 0 bases and J lost 5; bases outside the gene matches: 3. CDR3 length: 16 residues. DNA of the CDR3: TGTGCCACCAGCAGAGACGCGGGACAGGGGAATGAAAAACTGTTTTTT. It yields the protein CATSRDAGQGNEKLFF. The entire variable domain, with the rest obtained from reference TRBV15 and TRBJ1-4, is as follows: DAMVIQNPRYQVTQFGKPVTLSCSQTLNHNVMYWYQQKSSQAPKLLFHYYDKDFNNEADTPDNFQSRRPNTSFCFLDIRSPGLGDTAMYLCATSRDAGQGNEKLFFGSGTQLSVL.

The V gene is TRBV18, the J gene TRBJ1-2; 7 nucleotides agree with TRBD1. V lost 3 bases, J lost 4 bases, and 5 bases stayed unmatched. The CDR3 contains 14 residues. The V gene's germline CDR1 is KGHSH and CDR2 LQKENI. The CDR3 spells CASSPGQEVYGYTF. The CDR3 bases are TGTGCCAGCTCACCCGGACAGGAAGTCTATGGCTACACCTTC.

In its sample, this clonotype was seen many times. The chain is built from TRBV7-2 and TRBJ1-6, with no clear D. Trimming took off 1 base at V and 0 bases at J, with 10 bases between the two ends. This CDR3 has 17 amino acids. Germline lookup yields CDR1 SGHTA and CDR2 FQGNSA. The CDR3 nucleotides are TGTGCCAGCAGCTTAGTGTTTTACAGCTCCTATAATTCACCCCTCCACTTT. Amino acids: CASSLVFYSSYNSPLHF. Together with reference TRBV7-2 and TRBJ1-6, the CDR3 gives the full variable domain: GAGVSQSPSNKVTEKGKDVELRCDPISGHTALYWYRQSLGQGLEFLIYFQGNSAPDKSGLPSDRFSAERTGGSVSTLTIQRTQQEDSAVYLCASSLVFYSSYNSPLHFGNGTRLTVT.

The rearrangement joins TRBV20-1 to TRBJ2-3, with a weak D call TRBD2 (5 bases). Trimming left V 1 base short and J 0 bases short, with 8 bases between. This CDR3 region has 14 residues. Germline CDR1 DFQATT, CDR2 SNEGSKA (reference sequence). DNA for the CDR3: TGCAGTGCTAGAGGCCGACTAAGCACAGATACGCAGTATTTT. Encoded protein: CSARGRLSTDTQYF.

This clonotype has a count of ten or more. The chain has TRBV7-2 and TRBJ2-1; perhaps TRBD2 as D (6 bases). Per the germline V gene, CDR1 is SGHTA and CDR2 is FQGNSA. V was trimmed by 6 bases and J by 0 bases, leaving 12 bases between them. This CDR3 is built from 15 residues. For the CDR3, the DNA is TGTGCCAGCAGTCGGGACTCGCCCTCCTACAATGAGCAGTTCTTC. Protein sequence: CASSRDSPSYNEQFF.

This clonotype was picked up a small number of times. J is TRBJ2-3 and V is TRBV20-1; 9 positions match TRBD2. The germline gives CDR1 DFQATT, CDR2 SNEGSKA (reference sequence). V trimming: 6 bases; J trimming: 5 bases; junction bases outside the gene matches: 15. This CDR3 is built from 16 residues. CDR3 coding DNA: TGCAGTGCCCGGACTAGCGAAAGCTTTGGAGGAGATACGCAGTATTTT. Its protein product is CSARTSESFGGDTQYF.

The chain recombines TRBV11-2 with TRBJ1-6, with a tentative D call TRBD1 (5 bases). The ends were cut back, 2 bases at V and 5 bases at J, with 16 bases in the middle. This CDR3 region has 17 residues. Germline loops: CDR1 SGHAT, CDR2 FQNNGV. Written as DNA, the CDR3 is TGTGCCAGCAGCTTATGGGCCAGGGATGGGAATAATTCACCCCTCCACTTT. Protein: CASSLWARDGNNSPLHF.

This clonotype was counted between two and nine times. The chain has TRBV27 and TRBJ2-1; D uncertain. The length of the CDR3 is 13 residues. CDR1 and CDR2 (germline): MNHEY, SMNVEV (reference sequence). The ends were cut back, 7 bases at V and 3 bases at J, with 10 bases in the middle. The CDR3 nucleotides are TGTGCCAGCACTTCCCCCAACTACAATGAGCAGTTCTTC. Translating gives CASTSPNYNEQFF.

The rearrangement joins TRBV18 to TRBJ1-2; D ambiguous. CDR1 KGHSH and CDR2 LQKENI come from the germline V gene. V lost 3 bases, J lost 6 bases, and 8 bases lay in between. The CDR3 runs to 12 residues. The CDR3 loop reads CASSPASDGYTF. The DNA for the CDR3 is TGTGCCAGCTCACCGGCATCGGATGGCTACACCTTC.

In this sample, this clonotype turned up many times. The chain carries TRBV7-2 and TRBJ1-2; 9 nucleotides line up with TRBD1. Germline V lookup: CDR1 SGHTA, CDR2 FQGNSA. The CDR3 runs 14 residues. V shed 5 bases, J shed 7 bases, and the junction held 8 bases outside the gene matches. The CDR3 region has the DNA TGTGCCAGCAGCAACCGGGACAGGGCTGGTGGCTACACCTTC. The encoded protein is CASSNRDRAGGYTF. Drawing the rest from reference TRBV7-2 and TRBJ1-2, the complete variable domain is GAGVSQSPSNKVTEKGKDVELRCDPISGHTALYWYRQSLGQGLEFLIYFQGNSAPDKSGLPSDRFSAERTGGSVSTLTIQRTQQEDSAVYLCASSNRDRAGGYTFGSGTRLTVV.

This clonotype was counted many times. The chain carries TRBV6-5 and TRBJ2-7; TRBD1 aligns across 9 bases. The CDR3 has 14 residues. V gave up 6 bases and J gave up 1 base; unmatched junction bases: 4. CDR1 is MNHEY and CDR2 is SVGAGI in the germline V gene. As DNA, the CDR3 is TGTGCCAGCAGCCGACAGGGGGGATCCTACGAGCAGTACTTC. Amino acid sequence: CASSRQGGSYEQYF.

Only a few counts were recorded for this clonotype. The V gene is TRBV5-4, the J gene TRBJ2-5; no definite D call. The CDR3 covers 12 residues. The germline V gene encodes CDR1 SGHNT and CDR2 YYREEE (reference sequence). Trimming shortened V by 1 base and J by 5 bases, and 6 bases separated the two germline ends. The CDR3 DNA follows: TGTGCCAGCAGCTTGCCTTGGGAGACCCAGTACTTC. As protein: CASSLPWETQYF.

This clonotype was detected a few times. The gene calls are TRBV5-1 and TRBJ2-5; the match to TRBD1 covers 8 bases. CDR3 length: 15 amino acids. CDR1 is SGHRS and CDR2 is YFSETQ in the germline V gene. J was trimmed by 3 bases and V by 4 bases; bases with no gene match: 8. CDR3 in DNA: TGCGCCAGCAGCCGAACGATGGGACAGGAAGAGACCCAGTACTTC. Residues: CASSRTMGQEETQYF.

The table lists this clonotype with a few counts. This chain joins TRBV6-6 and TRBJ2-3; D remains unclear. The CDR3 covers 14 residues. Germline V gives CDR1 MNHNY, CDR2 SVGAGI (reference sequence). V was cut by 5 bases and J by 1 base, with 10 bases left in between. CDR3 sequence: CASSAPGGTDTQYF. In DNA form, the CDR3 reads TGTGCCAGCAGTGCCCCCGGCGGCACAGATACGCAGTATTTT.

This chain links TRBV2 with TRBJ1-1, with TRBD1 as a possible D gene (6 bases). The CDR3 extends over 12 amino acids. V was clipped by 6 bases and J by 7 bases, with 12 bases between them. Germline values: CDR1 SNHLY, CDR2 FYNNEI. The CDR3 loop is CASREDRSEAFF. The CDR3, as DNA: TGTGCCAGCAGGGAGGACAGAAGTGAAGCTTTCTTT.

Ten or more counts support this clonotype. This rearrangement joins TRBV6-1 to TRBJ2-1, with 7 bases fitting TRBD1. The CDR3 totals 15 residues. With V trimmed by 6 bases and J by 2 bases, 7 bases remained unmatched. Germline CDR1 MNHNS, CDR2 SASEGT. CDR3 sequence (DNA): TGTGCCAGCAGAACCCACAGGGGAGCCTACAATGAGCAGTTCTTC. Its protein product is CASRTHRGAYNEQFF.